This T cell receptor (beta chain) was obtained from a study of breast tumors, draining lymph nodes, adjacent tissues. Study-wide results and limits: Tumors had less TCR diversity than lymph nodes, more than nontumor tissue. Tumor and nontumor repertoires were significantly more similar in luminal-like than in basal-like breast cancer. Most tumor T cells seemingly derive from lymph node, then expand in tumor.

The ends were cut back, 6 bases at V and 6 bases at J, with 12 bases in the middle. This CDR3 is built from 14 residues. Samples came from axillary lymph nodes draining the breast cancer. TCRdb called the multiplex PCR reads again in MiXCR, with one record for every CDR3 protein. Of approximately 210,000 distinct CDR3 sequences listed, about 32% were seen once; the top ten hold around 1.4%. This clonotype was counted ten times or more. The antigen is not known. This sequence joins TRBV12-3 or TRBV12-4 and TRBJ1-6, with D possibly being TRBD1 (5 bases). Source material: axillary lymph node tissue. This receptor was taken from a female donor with breast cancer. Some clones in this sample may be carry-over from other donors' samples. The CDR3 DNA reads TGTGCCAGCAGCCTGACGGGGGGTAATTCACCCCTCCACTTT. Translated: CASSLTGGNSPLHF.